This T cell receptor (beta chain) was obtained from a study of blood T cell repertoires in COVID-19. Across the study: Samples of COVID-19 (acute and convalescent) were obtained from the United States, Italy and Spain. PBMCs, B-cell-depleted T cells, or T cells provided the cDNA or gDNA that made up the material.

Authors' processing steps: Scientists estimated how many nucleated cells there were by amplifying reference gene primers. Here immunoSEQ multiplex PCR was the method, and the copy in TCRdb shows in-frame clones only, minus some. D and trimming were read from the DNA, whereas the V and J calls and clone size are those reported in that table. The sample lists roughly 73,000 clones; about 84% were seen once. V was clipped by 2 bases and J by 6 bases; unmatched bases: 2. The CDR3 runs 14 residues. Germline lookup yields CDR1 SGHRS and CDR2 YFSETQ. This clone was seen a few times. Input material: peripheral blood. The TCR originated in a woman between 55 and 75 years old with acute or convalescent COVID-19. The chain has TRBV5-1 and TRBJ1-4; TRBD1 aligns across 9 bases. Here the CDR3 reads CASSFRDRDEKLFF. Written as DNA, the CDR3 is TGCGCCAGCAGCTTCCGGGACAGGGATGAAAAACTGTTTTTT.